This T cell receptor (beta chain) was captured by sequencing in a study of blood T cell repertoires in COVID-19 (dated by TCRdb to 2020 to 2022). Regarding the complete study: Samples from collaborators originated in the United States, Italy and Spain and spanned both the acute and convalescent phases of COVID-19. Where available, HLA class I and class II types were obtained from metadata supplied by the sample provider rather than from assay-based typing. The repertoires were released in a freely available public database intended as a resource for research on the immune response to SARS-CoV-2. The samples were drawn from the first 160 participants of the ongoing ImmuneRACE study and from roughly 1,300 subjects provided by 6 global collaborators. The material from the prospective study consisted of cDNA or gDNA derived from T cells, B-cell-depleted T cells, or PBMCs. The dataset comprised deeply sampled blood TCRbeta repertoires from subjects exposed to, actively infected with, or recovered from COVID-19. The sample metadata nearly always contained a de-identified subject ID, COVID-19 status, age in years and sex. Study-level results and caveats: The quantity of clinical and demographic metadata differed by source and by participant and was supplied without curation.

Clipping removes 4 bases from V and 8 bases from J, with 10 as the unmatched junction base count. CDR1 and CDR2 were assigned from the germline V gene as SNHLY and FYNNEI. Counted from cysteine to phenylalanine, this CDR3 has 15 amino acids. Of all the DNA, just the CDR3 is kept, 45 bases in frame from base 1. Collaborating institutions collected whole blood in K2EDTA tubes following their own protocols. Collaborator samples were shipped for TCRbeta analysis as frozen whole blood, isolated PBMCs, or DNA extracted from either sample type. Remarks on this clone: This receptor's antigen is unknown. Nothing much larger sits one base from this clone, and base qualities are not available.

TCRbeta CDR3 regions were amplified from genomic DNA using the immunoSEQ Assay, a bias-controlled multiplex PCR. Turning to the authors' computational methods: The number of nucleated cells in each sample was estimated from the amplification of reference gene primers within the assay. Sequence reads were collapsed and filtered to measure the absolute abundance of every unique TCRbeta CDR3 rearrangement. For each sample, productive Simpson clonality was calculated by taking the square root of Simpson's diversity index across productive rearrangements. Here the immuneACCESS table is served through TCRdb, limited to in-frame sequences with V and J called. Missing clones are a known gap in these copies; in checked studies unresolved V genes cover under half, and the rest lacks a known reason. V, J and clone size are those of that table, while D and trimming were read from the DNA. The sample table lists 55,000 to 90,000 clones, roughly nine tenths of them with a count of one. 3.5% to 5% of the sample is taken by the ten largest.

The sequenced material came from peripheral blood. The rearrangement combines TRBV2 with TRBJ1-5, with 8 middle bases fitting TRBD1. The clonotype comes from a man aged 65 to 85 with active COVID-19. The CDR3 in this case is CASSVRQGTREPQHF. The nucleotides are TGTGCCAGCAGTGTCCGACAGGGGACAAGGGAGCCCCAGCATTTT. Outside the CDR3, residues come from the reference TRBV2 and TRBJ1-5 proteins, so the full variable domain is: EPEVTQTPSHQVTQMGQEVILRCVPISNHLYFYWYRQILGQKVEFLVSFYNNEISEKSEIFDDQFSVERPDGSNFTLKIRSTKLEDSAMYFCASSVRQGTREPQHFGDGTRLSIL.